The T cell receptor (beta chain) described here comes from a study of blood T cell repertoires in COVID-19. Study details: The United States, Italy and Spain supplied acute and convalescent COVID-19 samples. T cells, B-cell-depleted T cells, or PBMCs supplied cDNA or gDNA.

Original handling: The authors estimated nucleated cell counts from reference gene primer amplification. The method was immunoSEQ multiplex PCR; TCRdb's version includes in-frame clones alone and lacks a portion of them. The V and J calls and the clone size are those of that table, but D and trimming were determined from the DNA. The profile covers about 180,000 clones, with about 90% appearing a single time and about 6.5% taken by the ten largest. The CDR3 sequence is 15 residues long. J was trimmed by 1 base and V by 1 base; bases with no gene match: 2. Germline values: CDR1 SGHRS, CDR2 YFSETQ. The source of this sequence is a woman aged 45-65 years who had recovered from COVID-19. The source material was PBMCs or T cells enriched from blood (not recorded which). This chain uses TRBV5-1 with TRBJ2-5, with TRBD2 matching over 9 bases. The CDR3 here is CASSLRLAVQETQYF. The CDR3 DNA reads TGCGCCAGCAGCTTGCGACTAGCGGTCCAAGAGACCCAGTACTTC.